Presented here are 23 T cell receptor beta chains from one specimen sequenced in a study of regulatory T cells in long-lasting Graves disease. Specified time point: newly diagnosed GD, antithyroid drugs for less than 3 months. There was RNA extracted from PBMCs, and the TCR library was made from it. The TCR beta library used iRepertoire HTBI primers with Arm-PCR amplification of CDR3. TCRdb passed the multiplex PCR reads through MiXCR, listing each CDR3 protein once. The profile shows about 430,000 distinct CDR3 sequences, 15% of them singletons. The same specimen was also included in a second study, on T cells in Graves' hyperthyroidism and ophthalmopathy.

The sequencing here drew on peripheral blood mononuclear cells (PBMCs), taken at new diagnosis, from a patient treated with antithyroid drugs. Source of these receptors: a woman between 35 and 50 years old with Graves disease.

Only a few counts were recorded for this clonotype. This sequence joins TRBV6-5 and TRBJ1-4; no definite D call. The CDR3 runs to 14 residues. Trimming cost V 2 bases and J 8 bases, with 12 bases left between them. Per the germline V gene, CDR1 is MNHEY and CDR2 is SVGAGI. The CDR3 spells CASSYTPMGEKLFF. The CDR3 coding sequence is TGTGCCAGCAGTTACACGCCCATGGGCGAAAAACTGTTTTTT.

The V and J genes are TRBV27 and TRBJ1-4; D possibly corresponds to TRBD1 (5 bases). Trimming shortened V by 4 bases and J by 3 bases, and 12 bases separated the two germline ends. The CDR3 extends over 15 amino acids. The germline V gene encodes CDR1 MNHEY and CDR2 SMNVEV (reference sequence). CDR3 loop: CASSSLTDPNEKLFF. CDR3 nucleotides: TGTGCCAGCAGTTCCCTGACAGACCCTAATGAAAAACTGTTTTTT.

This clonotype turned up a few times. The rearrangement uses TRBV20-1 and TRBJ1-5, with D perhaps matching TRBD1 (6 bases). There are 16 residues in the CDR3. Germline assignment: CDR1 DFQATT and CDR2 SNEGSKA (reference sequence). V was clipped by 5 bases and J by 1 base, with 18 bases between them. The CDR3 coding sequence is TGCAGTGCTGATCAAGTGGGGGGCCCCAGCAATCAGCCCCAGCATTTT. Translated, it gives CSADQVGGPSNQPQHF.

In this sample, this clonotype turned up many times. V and J are TRBV5-1 and TRBJ2-1; TRBD2 matches at 7 bases. This CDR3 spans 14 amino acids. The germline V gene encodes CDR1 SGHRS and CDR2 YFSETQ. The V gene end was trimmed by 4 bases and the J gene end by 4 bases; junction bases not matched to a gene: 5. Written as DNA, the CDR3 is TGCGCCAGCAGCGTCCTAGCGGATTACAATGAGCAGTTCTTC. Amino acid sequence: CASSVLADYNEQFF.

This clonotype occurred many times. The V and J genes are TRBV11-2 and TRBJ2-7, with D possibly being TRBD1 (6 bases). From germline, CDR1 is SGHAT and CDR2 FQNNGV. V lost 1 base and J lost 0, with 10 bases in between. This CDR3 contains 15 residues. CDR3 loop: CASSLGAGASYEQYF. The CDR3 bases are TGTGCCAGCAGCTTAGGGGCAGGGGCCTCCTACGAGCAGTACTTC.

This clonotype has only a few counts. This chain joins TRBV4-1 and TRBJ2-2; D not resolved. Between the trimmed V and J ends, which lost 3 bases and 2 bases, there was a span of 4 bases. Looked up from germline, CDR1 is MGHRA and CDR2 is YSYEKL. The CDR3 spans 13 residues. This chain's CDR3 is CASSQPNTGELFF. In DNA, the CDR3 is TGCGCCAGCAGCCAGCCTAACACCGGGGAGCTGTTTTTT.

In this sample, this clonotype turned up a few times. This chain joins TRBV9 and TRBJ1-6, with D tentatively TRBD1 (5 bases). Trimming removed 5 bases at V and 7 bases at J, with 16 bases between. The CDR3 runs to 15 residues. Germline-derived CDR1 and CDR2 are SGDLS and YYNGEE. CDR3 protein: CASSAQGRGNSPLHF. CDR3 in DNA: TGTGCCAGCAGTGCTCAGGGAAGAGGGAATTCACCCCTCCACTTT.

This clonotype occurred many times. This chain links TRBV19 with TRBJ1-1, with no clear D. The germline V gene encodes CDR1 LNHDA and CDR2 SQIVND (reference sequence). The CDR3 length is 14 residues. V lost 3 bases and J 1 base, leaving 9 bases between the germline ends. DNA for the CDR3: TGTGCCAGTAGTATTGGGAACCCGAACACTGAAGCTTTCTTT. Translation: CASSIGNPNTEAFF.

This rearrangement joins TRBV10-2 to TRBJ2-5; 8 nucleotides align to TRBD1. The J segment lost 5 bases and the V segment lost 5 bases, leaving 4 bases of the junction unmatched. Germline CDR1 and CDR2: WSHSY and SAAADI. The CDR3 is 13 residues long. The CDR3 DNA reads as TGCGCCAGCAGTCACAGGGGGGTTGAGACCCAGTACTTC. This encodes CASSHRGVETQYF.

This clonotype was seen many times. The chain couples TRBV18 to TRBJ2-6; TRBD2 agrees at 7 bases. The CDR3 loop spans 17 amino acids. V gave up 0 bases and J gave up 0 bases; unmatched junction bases: 2. Germline values: CDR1 KGHSH, CDR2 LQKENI. CDR3 sequence: CASSPPGGSSGANVLTF. Written as DNA, the CDR3 is TGTGCCAGCTCACCACCCGGGGGGAGCTCTGGGGCCAACGTCCTGACTTTC.

Ten or more counts support this clonotype. V is TRBV15 and J is TRBJ1-6; D is perhaps TRBD1 (6 bases). Germline V gene data show CDR1 as LNHNV and CDR2 as YYDKDF (reference sequence). V dropped 3 bases and J dropped 7 bases, with 13 bases sitting between them. The length of the CDR3 is 15 residues. The CDR3 nucleotides read TGTGCCACCAGCAGGCTACGGCAGGGGAATTCACCCCTCCACTTT. It is translated as CATSRLRQGNSPLHF.

The table lists this clonotype with many counts. This chain joins TRBV20-1 and TRBJ1-5, with D maybe TRBD1 (6 bases). V dropped 0 bases and J dropped 1 base, with 7 bases sitting between them. This CDR3 spans 14 amino acids. In germline, CDR1 is DFQATT, CDR2 SNEGSKA (reference sequence). This chain's CDR3 is CSAREGGSNQPQHF. Here the CDR3 DNA reads TGCAGTGCTAGAGAAGGGGGAAGCAATCAGCCCCAGCATTTT.

In its sample, this clonotype was seen many times. The chain is built from TRBV11-2 and TRBJ2-1; no clear D gene. Germline values: CDR1 SGHAT, CDR2 FQNNGV. V dropped 5 bases and J dropped 3 bases, with 14 bases sitting between them. This CDR3 has 15 amino acids. CDR3 DNA: TGTGCCAGCAGCCCGGTTGGCAAGAACTACAATGAGCAGTTCTTC. It translates to CASSPVGKNYNEQFF.

Comment on this clonotype: A much more abundant neighbour one base away suggests this may be a read error. V and J are TRBV29-1 and TRBJ1-6; D perhaps matches TRBD1 (6 bases). CDR3 length: 15 residues. Germline V gene lookup returns CDR1 SQVTM and CDR2 ANQGSEA. Trimming shortened V by 4 bases and J by 6 bases, and 16 bases separated the two germline ends. CDR3 sequence reads: CSVVGTGTPNSPLHF. CDR3 DNA sequence: TGCAGCGTTGTTGGTACCGGGACACCTAATTCACCCCTCCACTTT.

This clonotype appeared a few times. The rearrangement uses TRBV7-9 and TRBJ1-1; D is unclear. Germline CDR1 SEHNR, CDR2 FQNEAQ (reference sequence). The CDR3 is 12 residues long. Trimming stripped 5 bases from V and 5 bases from J, with 9 bases between. The CDR3 DNA follows: TGTGCCAGCAGCAGCCCCGAGACTGAAGCTTTCTTT. Translated: CASSSPETEAFF.

There are a few counts of this clonotype. The chain combines TRBV6-8 with TRBJ2-1; 10 bases match TRBD2. Germline values: CDR1 MNHGY, CDR2 SAAAGT. The CDR3 totals 16 residues. V shed 1 base, J shed 4 bases, and the junction held 4 bases outside the gene matches. The CDR3, as DNA: TGTGCCAGCAGTTACTTCCGGACTAGCGGTTACAATGAGCAGTTCTTC. Translated, it gives CASSYFRTSGYNEQFF.

As to this clonotype: Since a far larger clone is one base different, this is likely a read error. The gene calls are TRBV2 and TRBJ2-7; the match to TRBD2 covers 9 bases. V trimming: 9 bases; J trimming: 3 bases; junction bases outside the gene matches: 12. The CDR3 spans 15 residues. Germline-derived CDR1 and CDR2 are SNHLY and FYNNEI. The CDR3 reads CASRGSGTSLYEQYF. The CDR3 coding sequence is TGTGCCAGTAGAGGCTCCGGGACTAGCCTCTACGAGCAGTACTTC.

This clonotype showed up many times. The DNA of the CDR3 is TGTGCCAGCAGCCAGGGGGACTATGGCTACACCTTC. This sequence encodes CASSQGDYGYTF. This sequence joins TRBV28 and TRBJ1-2, with 7 bases aligning to TRBD1. V trimming: 6 bases; J trimming: 3 bases; junction bases outside the gene matches: 1. CDR1 is MDHEN and CDR2 is SYDVKM in the germline V gene. CDR3 size: 12 residues.

A remark on this clonotype: A much larger clonotype is one base distant, so this may be a read error. The chain has TRBV28 and TRBJ2-2; D not resolved. The CDR3 covers 11 residues. Germline V CDR1 and CDR2: MDHEN, SYDVKM. With 6 bases removed from V and 6 bases from J, the gap between germline ends came to 5 bases. CDR3 sequence reads: CASRSSGELFF. The CDR3 DNA reads as TGTGCCAGCAGGTCCTCCGGGGAGCTGTTTTTT.

This clonotype was seen more than once but under ten times. The chain carries TRBV20-1 and TRBJ2-7; a weak D match, TRBD1 (6 bases). Per the germline V gene, CDR1 is DFQATT and CDR2 is SNEGSKA (reference sequence). V was shortened by 1 base and J by 0 bases, with 16 bases between the two germline ends. The length of the CDR3 is 16 residues. The CDR3 spells CSARGGPSSPSYEQYF. Written as DNA, the CDR3 is TGCAGTGCTAGAGGGGGGCCTAGCTCCCCCTCCTACGAGCAGTACTTC.

This clonotype was detected many times. CDR3 residues: CSAVVGTGNEKLFF. The DNA of the CDR3 is TGCAGCGCAGTAGTGGGCACTGGTAATGAAAAACTGTTTTTT. The J gene is TRBJ1-4, the V gene TRBV29-1, with D unresolved. Deletions cut 7 bases from V and 4 bases from J, with 16 bases between. The CDR3 is made up of 14 amino acids. Germline-derived CDR1 and CDR2 are SQVTM and ANQGSEA.

The count of this clonotype is one. This sequence joins TRBV6-2 or TRBV6-3 and TRBJ2-4; D is perhaps TRBD2 (5 bases). Trimming stripped 5 bases from V and 1 base from J, with 18 bases between. The CDR3 runs 17 residues. Germline-derived CDR1 and CDR2 are MNHEY and SVGEGT. The CDR3 region has the DNA TGTGCCAGCAGTGAAGAGGGCGGCAGCGCGGCCAAAAACATTCAGTACTTC. Protein product: CASSEEGGSAAKNIQYF.

The sample holds a few counts of this clonotype. This chain connects TRBV30 to TRBJ1-1; 8 nucleotides line up with TRBD1. This CDR3 comprises 14 residues. The V gene end was trimmed by 1 base and the J gene end by 9 bases; junction bases not matched to a gene: 10. Germline lookup yields CDR1 GTSNPN and CDR2 SVGIG (reference sequence). The CDR3 reads CAWSEGGQGAQAFF. DNA of the CDR3: TGTGCCTGGAGTGAGGGTGGGCAGGGGGCCCAAGCTTTCTTT.